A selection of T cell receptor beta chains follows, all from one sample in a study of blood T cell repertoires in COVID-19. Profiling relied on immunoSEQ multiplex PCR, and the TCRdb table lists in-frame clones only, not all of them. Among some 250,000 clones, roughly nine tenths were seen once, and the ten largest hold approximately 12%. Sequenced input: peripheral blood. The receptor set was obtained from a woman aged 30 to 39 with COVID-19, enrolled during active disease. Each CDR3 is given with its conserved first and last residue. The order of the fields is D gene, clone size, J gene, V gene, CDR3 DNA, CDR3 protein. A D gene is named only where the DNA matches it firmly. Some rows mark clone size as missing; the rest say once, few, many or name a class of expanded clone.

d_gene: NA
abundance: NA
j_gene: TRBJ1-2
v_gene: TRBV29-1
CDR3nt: TGCAGCGTTGTCCGGGAACAGGGTTGGGGTACCTATGGCTACACCTTC
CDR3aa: CSVVREQGWGTYGYTF

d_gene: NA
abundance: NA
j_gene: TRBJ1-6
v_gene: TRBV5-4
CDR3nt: TGTGCCAGCAGTAAGCGGACAGACGATAATTCACCCCTCCACTTT
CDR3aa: CASSKRTDDNSPLHF

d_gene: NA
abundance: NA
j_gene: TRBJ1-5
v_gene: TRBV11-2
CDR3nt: TGTGCCAGCAGCTCCGCGACAGCTAGCAATCAGCCCCAGCATTTT
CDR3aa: CASSSATASNQPQHF

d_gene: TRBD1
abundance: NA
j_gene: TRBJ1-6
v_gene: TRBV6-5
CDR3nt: TGTGCCAGCAGCCGGGACAGGGGTGATTTGGCCCTCCACTTT
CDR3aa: CASSRDRGDLALHF

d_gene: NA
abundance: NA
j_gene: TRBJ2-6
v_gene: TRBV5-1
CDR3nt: TGCGCCTCGACCTGGGGCAATACTGGGGCCAACGTCCTGACTTTC
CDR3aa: CASTWGNTGANVLTF

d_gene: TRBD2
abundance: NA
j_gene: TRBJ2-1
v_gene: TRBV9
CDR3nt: TGTGCCAGCAGCGTAGTAGCGGGAAGCTCCTACAATGAGCAGTTCTTC
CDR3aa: CASSVVAGSSYNEQFF

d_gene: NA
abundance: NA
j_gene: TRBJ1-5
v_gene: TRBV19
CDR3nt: TGTGCCAGTAGTCCCCAGGGCTTAGGTCAGCCCCAGCATTTT
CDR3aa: CASSPQGLGQPQHF

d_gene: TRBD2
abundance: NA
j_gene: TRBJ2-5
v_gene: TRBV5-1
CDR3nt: TGCGCCAGCAGCTTTCTCCTAGCGGGAGCTCAAGAGACCCAGTACTTC
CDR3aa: CASSFLLAGAQETQYF

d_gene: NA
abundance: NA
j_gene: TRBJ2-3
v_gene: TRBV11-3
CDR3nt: TGTGCCAGCAGCTTAGACGGAGCAAAAGATACGCAGTATTTT
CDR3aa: CASSLDGAKDTQYF

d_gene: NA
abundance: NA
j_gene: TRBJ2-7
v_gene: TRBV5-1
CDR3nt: TGCGCCAGCAGCTTAAATACGGGAGAGCAGTACTTC
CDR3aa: CASSLNTGEQYF

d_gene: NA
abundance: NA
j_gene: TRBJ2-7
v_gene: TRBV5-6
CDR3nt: TGTGCCAGCAGCTTGGGCTCGGTTTACGAGCAGTACTTC
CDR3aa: CASSLGSVYEQYF

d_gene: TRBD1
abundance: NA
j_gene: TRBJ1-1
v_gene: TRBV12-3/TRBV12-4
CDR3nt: TGTGCCAGCAGCCGGGACAGAACAGCTTTCTTT
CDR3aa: CASSRDRTAFF

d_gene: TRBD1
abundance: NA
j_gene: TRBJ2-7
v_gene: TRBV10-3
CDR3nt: TGTGCCACGGGGGGTATCCGGACAGGGGGCTACGAGCAGTACTTC
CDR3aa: CATGGIRTGGYEQYF

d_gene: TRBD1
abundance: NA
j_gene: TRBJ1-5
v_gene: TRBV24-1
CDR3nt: TGTGCCACCAGTATTACAGGGGGCGCGGGGCCCCAGCATTTT
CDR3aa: CATSITGGAGPQHF

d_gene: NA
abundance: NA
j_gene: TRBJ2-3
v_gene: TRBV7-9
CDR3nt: TGTGCCAGCAGGCCCTTTGGTGGCGATACGCAGTATTTT
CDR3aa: CASRPFGGDTQYF

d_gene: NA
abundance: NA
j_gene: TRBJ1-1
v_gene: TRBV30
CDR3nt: TGTGCCTGGAGCCTCTTCACTGAAGCTTTCTTT
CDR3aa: CAWSLFTEAFF

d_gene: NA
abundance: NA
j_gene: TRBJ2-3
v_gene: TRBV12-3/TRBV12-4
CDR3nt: TGTGCCAGCAGTAAAACTAGCACAGATACGCAGTATTTT
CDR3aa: CASSKTSTDTQYF

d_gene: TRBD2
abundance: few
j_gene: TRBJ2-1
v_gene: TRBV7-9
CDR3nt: TGTGCCAGCAGCCCCGGGGGAGGAACTAGCGGCTCCTACAATGAGCAGTTCTTC
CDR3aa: CASSPGGGTSGSYNEQFF

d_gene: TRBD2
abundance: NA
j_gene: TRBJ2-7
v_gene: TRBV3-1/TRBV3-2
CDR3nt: TGTGCCAGCAGCCAAGATCTGGCGGGGGGACCCTACGAGCAGTACTTC
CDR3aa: CASSQDLAGGPYEQYF

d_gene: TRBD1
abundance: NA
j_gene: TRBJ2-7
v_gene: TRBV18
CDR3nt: TGTGCCAGCTCAGCGGCTTCTCCCGGGACAGGGGCTGGCGAGCAGTACTTC
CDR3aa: CASSAASPGTGAGEQYF

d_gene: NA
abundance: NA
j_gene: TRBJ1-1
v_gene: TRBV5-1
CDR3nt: TGCGCCAGCAGCCCGGATGACAGAGCAGCTTTCTTT
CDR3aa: CASSPDDRAAFF

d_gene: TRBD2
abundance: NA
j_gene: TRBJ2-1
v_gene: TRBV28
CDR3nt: TGTGCCAGCAGTTCGACTAGCGTCCCGAGCTCCTACAATGAGCAGTTCTTC
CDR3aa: CASSSTSVPSSYNEQFF

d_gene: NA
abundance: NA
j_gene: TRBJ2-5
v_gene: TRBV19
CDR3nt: TGTGCCAGTAGGGAGGGTCAAGAGACCCAGTACTTC
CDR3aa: CASREGQETQYF

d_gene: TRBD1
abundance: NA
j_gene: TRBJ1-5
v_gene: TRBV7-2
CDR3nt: TGTGCCAGCAGCTTAGGGACAGGGTCGTATCAGCCCCAGCATTTT
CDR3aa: CASSLGTGSYQPQHF

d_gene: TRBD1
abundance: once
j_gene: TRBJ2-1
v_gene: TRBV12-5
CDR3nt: TGTGCTAGTGGACAGGGGAATGAGCAGTTCTTC
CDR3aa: CASGQGNEQFF

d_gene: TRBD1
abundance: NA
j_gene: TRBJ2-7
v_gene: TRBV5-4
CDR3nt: TGTGCCAGCAGCTCCGGACAGGCCTCCTACTACGAGCAGTACTTC
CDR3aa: CASSSGQASYYEQYF

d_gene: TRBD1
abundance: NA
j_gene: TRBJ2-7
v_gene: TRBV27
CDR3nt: TGTGCCAGCAGTTTAGAGGGACAGTACGAGCAGTACTTC
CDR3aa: CASSLEGQYEQYF

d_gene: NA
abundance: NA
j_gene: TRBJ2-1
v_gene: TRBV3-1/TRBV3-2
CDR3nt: TGTGCCAGCAGCCACCGATTCGAAGGGGATGAGCAGTTCTTC
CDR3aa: CASSHRFEGDEQFF

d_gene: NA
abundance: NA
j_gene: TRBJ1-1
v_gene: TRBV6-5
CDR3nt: TGTGCCACTAGACAGGAATTTAACACTGAAGCTTTCTTT
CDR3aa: CATRQEFNTEAFF

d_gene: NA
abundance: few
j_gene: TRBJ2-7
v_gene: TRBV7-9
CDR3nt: TGTGCCAGCAGCCTCGACAGGTCCTCCTACGAGCAGTACTTC
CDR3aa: CASSLDRSSYEQYF

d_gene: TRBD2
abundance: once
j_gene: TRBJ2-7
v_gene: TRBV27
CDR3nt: TGTGCCAGCAGTTTAGCTAGCGGCTACGAGCAGTACTTC
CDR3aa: CASSLASGYEQYF

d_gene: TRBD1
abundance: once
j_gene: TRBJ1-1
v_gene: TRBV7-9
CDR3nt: TGTGCCAGCAGCTCGATGGAAGGGACAGGGATGAACACTGAAGCTTTCTTT
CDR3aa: CASSSMEGTGMNTEAFF

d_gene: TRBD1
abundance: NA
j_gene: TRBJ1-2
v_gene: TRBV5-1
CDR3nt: TGCGCCAGCAGCTTGGGGGACAGGGGGCATCGCACCTTC
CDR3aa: CASSLGDRGHRTF

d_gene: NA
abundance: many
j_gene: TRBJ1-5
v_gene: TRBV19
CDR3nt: TGTGCCAGTAGTATCAGCGGAGAGAATCAGCCCCAGCATTTT
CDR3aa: CASSISGENQPQHF

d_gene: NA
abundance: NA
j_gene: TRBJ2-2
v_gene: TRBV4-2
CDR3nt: TGTGCCAGCAGCCAACCAGGCGTCGGGGAGCTGTTTTTT
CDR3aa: CASSQPGVGELFF

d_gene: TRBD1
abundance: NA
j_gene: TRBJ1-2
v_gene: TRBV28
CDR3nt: TGTGCCAGCAGTTTAGACAGGGGAGACTATGGCTACACCTTC
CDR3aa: CASSLDRGDYGYTF

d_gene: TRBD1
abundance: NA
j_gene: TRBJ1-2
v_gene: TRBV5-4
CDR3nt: TGTGCCAGCAGCACGGACAGGGCGAGGGTTGGCTACACCTTC
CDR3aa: CASSTDRARVGYTF

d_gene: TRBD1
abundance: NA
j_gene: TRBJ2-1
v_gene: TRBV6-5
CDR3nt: TGTGCCAGCAGTTTAAGGGGGCTGTCCTACAATGAGCAGTTCTTC
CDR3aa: CASSLRGLSYNEQFF

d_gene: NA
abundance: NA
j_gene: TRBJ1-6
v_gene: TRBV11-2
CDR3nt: TGTGCCAGCAGCTTAGCATATAATTCACCCCTCCACTTT
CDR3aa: CASSLAYNSPLHF

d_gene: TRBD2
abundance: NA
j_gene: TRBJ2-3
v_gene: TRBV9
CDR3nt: TGTGCCAGCCTAGCGGTGGGCACAGATACGCAGTATTTT
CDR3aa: CASLAVGTDTQYF

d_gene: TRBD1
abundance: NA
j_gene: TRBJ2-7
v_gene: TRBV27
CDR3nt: TGTGCCAGCAGCAGGGGACAGCTCTCCTACGAGCAGTACTTC
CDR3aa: CASSRGQLSYEQYF

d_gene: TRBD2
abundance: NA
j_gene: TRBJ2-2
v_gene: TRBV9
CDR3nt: TGTGCCAGCAGAGGAGGCGGGGGGTTGGCCGGGGAGCTGTTTTTT
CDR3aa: CASRGGGGLAGELFF

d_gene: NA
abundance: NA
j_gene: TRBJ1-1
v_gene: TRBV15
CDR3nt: TGTGCCACCTCCGTCGGGGTGAACACTGAAGCTTTCTTT
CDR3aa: CATSVGVNTEAFF